Listed here are 10 T cell receptor beta chains from one sample, sequenced in a study of Ad26.COV2.S vaccination and SARS-CoV-2 variants. Method: immunoSEQ multiplex PCR; TCRdb's copy keeps in-frame clones and lacks some. The sample consists of some 640,000 clones, around 90% of them appearing once. Treatment denoted: roughly 18 received Ad26.COV2.S at low or high dose, single or two shots; five or six received placebo; per-sample allocation not given. Specimen acquisition occurred on day 63 following the initial vaccine or placebo injection. The material sequenced was peripheral blood, taken in a trial of Ad26.COV2.S vaccine versus placebo. Receptor source: a person between 18 and 65 years old who received the Ad26.COV2.S COVID-19 vaccine or a placebo.

The V gene is TRBV2, the J gene TRBJ1-6; no reliable D call. The CDR3 spans 13 residues. The V end was cut by 6 bases, the J end by 7 bases, with 10 bases between. Germline V lookup: CDR1 SNHLY, CDR2 FYNNEI. DNA of the CDR3: TGTGCCAGCAGGCCGGGCTGGAATTCACCCCTCCACTTT. Translated, it gives CASRPGWNSPLHF.

The CDR3 here is CAWSLTYNEQFF. DNA for the CDR3: TGTGCCTGGAGTCTTACTTACAATGAGCAGTTCTTC. The J gene is TRBJ2-1, the V gene TRBV30; D gene unclear. The CDR3 loop spans 12 amino acids. The ends were cut back, 2 bases at V and 4 bases at J, with 6 bases in the middle. Germline CDR1 GTSNPN, CDR2 SVGIG (reference sequence).

This clone was seen a handful of times. V gene TRBV4-2 combines with J gene TRBJ2-1; possible D gene TRBD2, 6 bases. Per the germline V gene, CDR1 is LGHNA and CDR2 is YNFKEQ. Trimming cost V 0 bases and J 0 bases, with 9 bases left between them. CDR3 length equals 16 residues. CDR3 residues: CASSQEEGSSYNEQFF. The CDR3 coding sequence is TGTGCCAGCAGCCAAGAGGAGGGAAGCTCCTACAATGAGCAGTTCTTC.

The chain combines TRBV5-1 with TRBJ1-1; 10 bases match TRBD1. The length of the CDR3 is 15 residues. The trim removed 4 bases at V and 6 bases at J, leaving 9 bases unmatched. The germline V gene has CDR1 SGHRS and CDR2 YFSETQ. CDR3 amino acids: CASSLGTGASPEAFF. The DNA for the CDR3 is TGCGCCAGCAGCCTGGGGACAGGGGCCTCCCCTGAAGCTTTCTTT. The full variable domain, in which reference TRBV5-1 and TRBJ1-1 provide the parts outside the CDR3, is KAGVTQTPRYLIKTRGQQVTLSCSPISGHRSVSWYQQTPGQGLQFLFEYFSETQRNKGNFPGRFSGRQFSNSRSEMNVSTLELGDSALYLCASSLGTGASPEAFFGQGTRLTVV.

This chain links TRBV18 with TRBJ2-2; D may be TRBD1 (7 bases). CDR3 length: 17 residues. Germline values: CDR1 KGHSH, CDR2 LQKENI. V was trimmed by 6 bases and J by 2 bases, leaving 19 bases between them. CDR3: CASSEGQIAANTGELFF. CDR3 sequence (DNA): TGTGCCAGCTCGGAGGGACAGATAGCGGCTAACACCGGGGAGCTGTTTTTT.

The V call is TRBV27, the J call TRBJ2-6; D is uncertain. This CDR3 is built from 15 residues. Germline CDR1 and CDR2: MNHEY and SMNVEV (reference sequence). V was pared by 6 bases and J by 0 bases, with 9 bases between. CDR3 in amino acids: CASRVGNSGANVLTF. The CDR3 bases are TGTGCCAGCAGGGTTGGAAACTCTGGGGCCAACGTCCTGACTTTC.

The chain links TRBV4-1 to TRBJ1-5; D is uncertain. V shed 4 bases and J shed 9 bases, with 13 bases lying between them. This CDR3 spans 13 amino acids. Per the germline V gene, CDR1 is MGHRA and CDR2 is YSYEKL. In nucleotides, the CDR3 is TGCGCCAGCAGCCCCCCATTGGCTGTGCCCCAGCATTTT. Translated: CASSPPLAVPQHF.

V and J are TRBV7-8 and TRBJ1-1; 7 bases fit TRBD1. Germline V CDR1 and CDR2: SGHVS, FQNEAQ. The CDR3 has 15 residues. V shed 5 bases and J 4 bases; nucleotides not matched to a gene: 10. Here the CDR3 reads CASSRNTGEGTEAFF. The CDR3 DNA is TGTGCCAGCAGCCGAAATACAGGGGAAGGCACTGAAGCTTTCTTT.

The V call is TRBV27, the J call TRBJ1-6; weak D call: TRBD1 (5 bases). The V and J ends lost 2 bases and 8 bases respectively, with 19 bases between them. CDR3 length equals 17 residues. CDR1 and CDR2 (germline): MNHEY, SMNVEV (reference sequence). The CDR3 DNA is TGTGCCAGCAGTTTAAGCGGGGGACGTCTAAGGGATTCACCCCTCCACTTT. Translating it yields CASSLSGGRLRDSPLHF.

The V call is TRBV5-6, the J call TRBJ1-2, with 7 bases identical to TRBD1. The CDR3 is made up of 14 amino acids. CDR1 is SGHDT, CDR2 YYEEEE, per germline. J was trimmed by 4 bases and V by 3 bases; bases with no gene match: 6. The CDR3 nucleotides read TGTGCCAGCAGCTCCCGGGACAGAAGCTATGGCTACACCTTC. This encodes CASSSRDRSYGYTF.